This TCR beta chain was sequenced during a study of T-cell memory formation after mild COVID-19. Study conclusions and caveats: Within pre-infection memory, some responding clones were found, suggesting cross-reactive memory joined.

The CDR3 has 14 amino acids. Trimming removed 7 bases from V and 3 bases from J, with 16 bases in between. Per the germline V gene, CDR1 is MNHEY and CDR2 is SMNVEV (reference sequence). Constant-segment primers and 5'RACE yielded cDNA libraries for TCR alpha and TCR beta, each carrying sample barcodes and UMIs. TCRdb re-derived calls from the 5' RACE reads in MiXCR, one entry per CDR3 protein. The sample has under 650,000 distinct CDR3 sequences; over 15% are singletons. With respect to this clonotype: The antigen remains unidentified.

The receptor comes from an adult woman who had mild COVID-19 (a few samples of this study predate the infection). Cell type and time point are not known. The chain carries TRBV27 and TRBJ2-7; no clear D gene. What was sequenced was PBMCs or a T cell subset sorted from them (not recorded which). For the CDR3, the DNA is TGTGCCAGCAATCCCCTCGGCAGATACTACGAGCAGTACTTC. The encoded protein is CASNPLGRYYEQYF.